One and the same sample provided the 28 T cell receptor beta chains below, sequenced in a study of CD8+ T cells in alopecia areata. The treatment here: oral pan-JAK inhibitor, 5-10 mg twice daily. Reverse transcription of extracted RNA yielded cDNA, which provided the sequencing template. Measured with immunoSEQ multiplex PCR; TCRdb has only the in-frame clones, and not every one. Seen here are 70,000 or so clones, around 29% observed once, and the top ten hold 14% to 15%. The sample consisted of CD8+ T cells sorted from blood, taken at week 4, from a patient treated with tofacitinib. Receptors originate from a human donor with alopecia areata.

This clone turned up a few times. The chain employs TRBV29-1 and TRBJ2-1, with TRBD2 identical over 7 bases. V lost 4 bases, J lost 8 bases, and 8 bases stayed unmatched. This CDR3 region has 13 residues. In germline, CDR1 is SQVTM, CDR2 ANQGSEA. CDR3 nucleotide sequence: TGCAGCGTTGCCCATACTAGCGCTGATGAGCAGTTCTTC. Its protein product is CSVAHTSADEQFF.

V and J are TRBV7-6 and TRBJ2-2, with TRBD2 identical over 8 bases. Germline CDR1 SGHVS, CDR2 FNYEAQ. CDR3 length equals 14 residues. V dropped 5 bases and J dropped 5; count of bases not matched to a gene: 4. The CDR3 is CASSPGGGTGELFF. The CDR3 bases are TGTGCCAGCAGCCCCGGGGGGGGGACCGGGGAGCTGTTTTTT.

This clone has only a few counts. The chain combines TRBV7-9 with TRBJ1-2; maybe TRBD1 (5 bases). With 11 bases removed from V and 5 bases from J, the gap between germline ends came to 15 bases. CDR1 is SEHNR, CDR2 FQNEAQ, per germline (reference sequence). CDR3 length: 12 residues. For the CDR3, the DNA is TGTGCCGGACAAGGTCAGCAGTATGGCTACACCTTC. Its protein is CAGQGQQYGYTF.

The chain has TRBV29-1 and TRBJ1-2, with 9 positions matching TRBD1. Germline V gives CDR1 SQVTM, CDR2 ANQGSEA. The CDR3 loop spans 13 amino acids. With V trimmed by 6 bases and J by 6 bases, 8 bases remained unmatched. The CDR3 bases are TGCAGCGTCGTTGGACAGGGGATTGATGGCTACACCTTC. Translating it yields CSVVGQGIDGYTF.

This clone occurred a few times. J is TRBJ2-7 and V is TRBV15, with a possible D match to TRBD1 (6 bases). The CDR3 sequence is 14 residues long. Germline V gives CDR1 LNHNV, CDR2 YYDKDF (reference sequence). With 4 bases removed from V and 3 bases from J, the gap between germline ends came to 13 bases. CDR3 residues: CATSNPGHNYEQYF. CDR3 in DNA: TGTGCCACCAGCAATCCGGGACACAACTACGAGCAGTACTTC.

This clone appeared a few times. The rearrangement uses TRBV25-1 and TRBJ2-1; TRBD2 matches 10 bases. J lost 7 bases, V lost 5 bases, and 8 bases had no gene match. Germline V gives CDR1 MGHDK, CDR2 SYGVNS. The CDR3 extends over 15 amino acids. CDR3 in amino acids: CASSYLAGASNEQFF. The CDR3 DNA reads as TGTGCCAGCAGTTATCTAGCGGGAGCTTCAAATGAGCAGTTCTTC.

This clone was found a few times. Other DNA sequences in this sample translate to the same CDR3. This rearrangement joins TRBV9 to TRBJ2-4; D could derive from TRBD1 or TRBD2 (5 bases each). In germline, CDR1 is SGDLS, CDR2 YYNGEE. V was shortened by 1 base and J by 3 bases, with 8 bases between the two germline ends. The CDR3 loop spans 14 amino acids. CDR3 residues: CASSVTGGKNIQYF. The CDR3 DNA sequence: TGTGCCAGCAGCGTAACAGGAGGCAAAAACATTCAGTACTTC.

The chain links TRBV7-9 to TRBJ2-5, with 11 bases matching TRBD1. CDR3 size: 14 residues. J gave up 6 bases and V 5 bases, and 5 bases lay outside the gene matches. Looked up from germline, CDR1 is SEHNR and CDR2 is FQNEAQ (reference sequence). This CDR3 is CASSGQGARQTQYF. The CDR3 DNA reads TGTGCCAGCAGCGGACAGGGGGCGCGACAGACCCAGTACTTC.

This clone has only a few counts. The sample has other DNA sequences that encode this CDR3 too. The chain uses TRBV29-1 and TRBJ2-5; D gene uncertain. The CDR3 is 10 residues long. Germline assignment: CDR1 SQVTM and CDR2 ANQGSEA. V was shortened by 6 bases and J by 1 base, with 3 bases between the two germline ends. The CDR3 coding sequence is TGCAGCGTGGTCCAAGAGACCCAGTACTTC. Translating gives CSVVQETQYF. Full variable domain (remainder filled in from reference TRBV29-1 and TRBJ2-5): SAVISQKPSRDICQRGTSLTIQCQVDSQVTMMFWYRQQPGQSLTLIATANQGSEATYESGFVIDKFPISRPNLTFSTLTVSNMSPEDSSIYLCSVVQETQYFGPGTRLLVL.

This clone occurred many times. Germline and junction disagree at one end, which may indicate a read error. Within the sample, other DNA sequences also encode this same CDR3. The gene calls are TRBV5-4 and TRBJ2-1; D might be TRBD2 (5 bases). Germline V lookup: CDR1 SGHNT, CDR2 YYREEE (reference sequence). CDR3 length: 13 residues. The chain's CDR3 is CASSQEGSNEQFF. CDR3 coding DNA: TGCGCCAGCAGCCAAGAGGGTTCCAATGAGCAGTTCTTC.

The CDR3, as DNA: TGCGCCAGCAGCGTACAGGGGGATCCCTACAATGAGCAGTTCTTC. Its protein product is CASSVQGDPYNEQFF. This rearrangement joins TRBV5-1 to TRBJ2-1, with 8 bases lining up with TRBD1. This CDR3 comprises 15 residues. Trimming cost V 4 bases and J 2 bases; bases outside gene matches: 5. Germline loops: CDR1 SGHRS, CDR2 YFSETQ. Supplemented by reference TRBV5-1 and TRBJ2-1, the full variable domain reads KAGVTQTPRYLIKTRGQQVTLSCSPISGHRSVSWYQQTPGQGLQFLFEYFSETQRNKGNFPGRFSGRQFSNSRSEMNVSTLELGDSALYLCASSVQGDPYNEQFFGPGTRLTVL.

The rearrangement uses TRBV29-1 and TRBJ1-2; D gene ambiguous. Germline V gives CDR1 SQVTM, CDR2 ANQGSEA. V was clipped by 5 bases and J by 0 bases, with 13 bases between them. The CDR3 totals 14 residues. CDR3 coding DNA: TGCAGCGTTTCTCAGACCACAGCTAACTATGGCTACACCTTC. This translates into CSVSQTTANYGYTF. The whole variable domain, filled in from reference TRBV29-1 and TRBJ1-2, reads SAVISQKPSRDICQRGTSLTIQCQVDSQVTMMFWYRQQPGQSLTLIATANQGSEATYESGFVIDKFPISRPNLTFSTLTVSNMSPEDSSIYLCSVSQTTANYGYTFGSGTRLTVV.

This clone was picked up a small number of times. Different DNA sequences within this sample yield the same CDR3. J is TRBJ2-7 and V is TRBV29-1, with 7 bases aligning to TRBD2. The CDR3 loop spans 13 amino acids. Trimming at V came to 6 bases and at J to 1 base, leaving 6 bases not matched to a gene. Germline CDR1 reads SQVTM; CDR2 reads ANQGSEA. The CDR3 reads CSVGKGGSYEQYF. Written as DNA, the CDR3 is TGCAGCGTGGGAAAGGGAGGGTCCTACGAGCAGTACTTC.

V usage is TRBV27 and J usage is TRBJ2-1; TRBD2 matches at 7 bases. CDR1 and CDR2 from the germline V gene are MNHEY and SMNVEV (reference sequence). V gave up 6 bases and J gave up 8 bases; unmatched junction bases: 13. There are 15 residues in the CDR3. CDR3 bases: TGTGCCAGCAGCTCCCTCGGCGGGAGATCCTATGAGCAGTTCTTC. Amino acids: CASSSLGGRSYEQFF.

This clone was seen more than once but under ten times. The chain employs TRBV5-1 and TRBJ1-1; TRBD1 agrees at 8 bases. Germline assignment: CDR1 SGHRS and CDR2 YFSETQ. This CDR3 is built from 12 residues. With V trimmed by 5 bases and J by 4 bases, 1 base remained unmatched. DNA of the CDR3: TGCGCCAGCAGTCAGGGGGCCACTGAAGCTTTCTTT. Its translation: CASSQGATEAFF.

This sequence joins TRBV7-9 and TRBJ2-7, with D tentatively TRBD1 or TRBD2 (5 bases each). The CDR3 covers 14 residues. The germline V gene encodes CDR1 SEHNR and CDR2 FQNEAQ (reference sequence). V lost 8 bases to trimming and J lost 5 bases, with 19 bases between them. The CDR3 sequence is CASFNPGNGNEQYF. The CDR3 DNA reads TGTGCCAGCTTCAACCCAGGGAACGGGAACGAGCAGTACTTC.

For this clone: This sample includes further DNA sequences coding for the same CDR3. V gene TRBV29-1 combines with J gene TRBJ2-7, with 7 bases fitting TRBD1. The V gene end was trimmed by 4 bases and the J gene end by 3 bases; junction bases not matched to a gene: 0. This CDR3 is built from 11 residues. The germline gives CDR1 SQVTM, CDR2 ANQGSEA. CDR3 sequence reads: CSVGDSYEQYF. DNA of the CDR3: TGCAGCGTTGGGGACAGCTACGAGCAGTACTTC.

CDR3 nucleotides: TGTGCCAGCAGCCAAGAAGCACGACGTGGCGTCCACGAGCAGTACTTC. Its translation is CASSQEARRGVHEQYF. V is TRBV14 and J is TRBJ2-7; D unresolved. The CDR3 covers 16 residues. Trimming took off 0 bases at V and 5 bases at J, with 17 bases between the two ends. Germline CDR1 SGHDN, CDR2 FVKESK. Variable domain in full (rest from reference TRBV14 and TRBJ2-7): EAGVTQFPSHSVIEKGQTVTLRCDPISGHDNLYWYRRVMGKEIKFLLHFVKESKQDESGMPNNRFLAERTGGTYSTLKVQPAELEDSGVYFCASSQEARRGVHEQYFGPGTRLTVT.

The sample holds a few counts of this clone. This sequence joins TRBV9 and TRBJ1-4; TRBD1 agrees at 7 bases. Germline loops: CDR1 SGDLS, CDR2 YYNGEE. This CDR3 is 15 amino acids long. Trimming took 2 bases from V and 7 from J; bases not matched to a gene: 8. CDR3: CASSVGGQLAEKLFF. Written as DNA, the CDR3 is TGTGCCAGCAGCGTGGGGGGACAGCTCGCTGAAAAACTGTTTTTT.

The V gene is TRBV7-9, the J gene TRBJ1-1; D gene unclear. Looked up from germline, CDR1 is SEHNR and CDR2 is FQNEAQ (reference sequence). The germline V and J ends were trimmed by 1 base and 6 bases, with 9 bases remaining between them. The CDR3 loop spans 13 amino acids. CDR3 sequence (DNA): TGTGCCAGCAGCTTAGGAGCAGAACCTGAAGCTTTCTTT. As protein: CASSLGAEPEAFF.

V is TRBV6-6 and J is TRBJ2-7; TRBD1 matches 7 bases. The CDR3 has 12 residues. V lost 5 bases to trimming and J lost 6 bases; unmatched junction nucleotides: 4. Germline V gene lookup returns CDR1 MNHNY and CDR2 SVGAGI (reference sequence). The CDR3 DNA sequence: TGTGCCAGCAGTCAACAGGGGTCCGAGCAGTACTTC. It yields the protein CASSQQGSEQYF.

This clone was picked up a small number of times. The chain links TRBV29-1 to TRBJ2-1, with D hard to call. Trimming took off 4 bases at V and 5 bases at J, with 6 bases between the two ends. The CDR3 contains 11 residues. Germline CDR1 is SQVTM and CDR2 is ANQGSEA. The CDR3 nucleotides are TGCAGCGTTGCGTTTAACAATGAGCAGTTCTTC. It translates to CSVAFNNEQFF.

This clone came up a few times. The rearrangement links TRBV15 to TRBJ2-1; TRBD2 matches at 7 bases. V lost 5 bases, J lost 5 bases, and 18 bases stayed unmatched. CDR1 and CDR2 from the germline V gene are LNHNV and YYDKDF (reference sequence). This CDR3 region has 18 residues. DNA of the CDR3: TGTGCCACCAGCTCCGATCTCCCCGGACTAGAAGGGGACAATGAGCAGTTCTTC. It specifies CATSSDLPGLEGDNEQFF.

CDR3 sequence: CASSPLGTSAQEETQYF. The CDR3 coding sequence is TGCGCCAGCAGCCCTTTAGGCACTAGCGCTCAGGAAGAGACCCAGTACTTC. This chain connects TRBV4-1 to TRBJ2-5; 7 nucleotides agree with TRBD2. V was pared by 4 bases and J by 3 bases, with 14 bases of the junction left unmatched. The CDR3 totals 17 residues. Germline loops: CDR1 MGHRA, CDR2 YSYEKL.

This clone was observed a handful of times. The chain recombines TRBV29-1 with TRBJ2-1; 9 bases are a match to TRBD1. Germline CDR1 SQVTM, CDR2 ANQGSEA. The length of the CDR3 is 14 residues. The ends lost 6 bases at V and 9 bases at J; junction bases unmatched: 12. The CDR3 here is CSVVTGGDFSEQFF. CDR3 in DNA: TGCAGCGTGGTTACAGGGGGCGATTTCAGTGAGCAGTTCTTC.

V gene TRBV11-2 combines with J gene TRBJ1-1, with unresolved D. Trimming stripped 8 bases from V and 5 bases from J, with 21 bases between. The CDR3 length is 15 residues. Germline loops: CDR1 SGHAT, CDR2 FQNNGV. The DNA for the CDR3 is TGTGCCAGCTCCACTGTTCAAGGGTATCGGACTGAAGCTTTCTTT. Translating it yields CASSTVQGYRTEAFF.

V and J are TRBV4-1 and TRBJ2-7; tentative D call: TRBD2 (5 bases). Trimming pared 7 bases from V and 2 bases from J, leaving 18 bases between. In germline, CDR1 is MGHRA, CDR2 YSYEKL. This CDR3 contains 15 residues. DNA of the CDR3: TGCGCCAGCACCCGAGAAAGGGAGTCCCCCTACGAGCAGTACTTC. This sequence encodes CASTRERESPYEQYF.

The chain uses TRBV20-1 and TRBJ2-1; D uncertain. Between the trimmed V and J ends, which lost 2 bases and 4 bases, there was a span of 0 bases. This CDR3 has 10 amino acids. The V gene's germline CDR1 is DFQATT and CDR2 SNEGSKA (reference sequence). The CDR3 here is CSARYNEQFF. CDR3 nucleotide sequence: TGCAGTGCTAGATACAATGAGCAGTTCTTC.